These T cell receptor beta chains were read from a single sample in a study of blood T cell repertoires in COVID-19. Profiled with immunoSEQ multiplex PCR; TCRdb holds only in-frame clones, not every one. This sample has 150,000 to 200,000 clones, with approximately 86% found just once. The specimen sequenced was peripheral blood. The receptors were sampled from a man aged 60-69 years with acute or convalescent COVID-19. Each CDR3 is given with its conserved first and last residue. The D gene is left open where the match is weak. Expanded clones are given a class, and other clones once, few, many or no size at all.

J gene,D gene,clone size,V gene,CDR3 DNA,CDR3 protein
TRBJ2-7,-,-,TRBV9,TGTGCCAGCAGCGCCCGGGAGAGCTCCTACGAGCAGTACTTC,CASSARESSYEQYF
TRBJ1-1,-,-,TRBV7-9,TGTGCCAGCAGCTTATGGGGGGTTGGTGACACTGAAGCTTTCTTT,CASSLWGVGDTEAFF
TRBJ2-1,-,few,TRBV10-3,TGTGCCATCAGTGAACGGGGGGCAAATGAGCAGTTCTTC,CAISERGANEQFF
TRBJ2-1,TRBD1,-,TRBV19,TGTGCCAGTAGTACCACGGGGACAGGGGGACCGAATGAGCAGTTCTTC,CASSTTGTGGPNEQFF
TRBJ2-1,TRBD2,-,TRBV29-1,TGCAGCGTTAAGAGCGGGAGCTCCTACAATGAGCAGTTCTTC,CSVKSGSSYNEQFF
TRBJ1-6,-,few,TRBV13,TGTGCCAGCAGCTCGGACGAAAGGGGTTCACCCCTCCACTTT,CASSSDERGSPLHF
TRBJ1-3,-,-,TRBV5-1,TGCGCCAGCAGCCCGGTGAACAGGGACAACACCATATATTTT,CASSPVNRDNTIYF
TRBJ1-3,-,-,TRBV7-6,TGTGCCAGCAGCTTAATACGGCCAGGGGACGGGAACACCATATATTTT,CASSLIRPGDGNTIYF
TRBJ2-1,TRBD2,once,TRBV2,TGTGCCAGCAGTGTAGAGCGGGAGGGATACAATGAGCAGTTCTTC,CASSVEREGYNEQFF
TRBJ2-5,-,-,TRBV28,TGTGCCAGCAGCCTCGGGGGGCCCGCGTCTTGGTTTGGGAGTACAGAGACCCAGTACTTC,CASSLGGPASWFGSTETQYF
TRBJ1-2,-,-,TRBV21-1,TGTGCCAGCAGCAAAGCCTCTGGAGGGGCGAATGGCTATACCTTC,CASSKASGGANGYTF
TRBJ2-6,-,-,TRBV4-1,TGCGCCAGCAGCCATAGTGAGGATGGGGCCAACGTCCTGACTTTC,CASSHSEDGANVLTF
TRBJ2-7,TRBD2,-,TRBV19,TGTGCCAGTAGTTCGGACAACCGGGGGGCCTACGAGCAGTACTTC,CASSSDNRGAYEQYF
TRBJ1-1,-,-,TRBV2,TGTGCCAGCAGTGTGTACAGTTACAACACTGAAGCTTTCTTT,CASSVYSYNTEAFF
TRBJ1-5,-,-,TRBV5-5,TGTGCCAGCAGCCGGGACACTAATCAGCCCCAGCATTTT,CASSRDTNQPQHF
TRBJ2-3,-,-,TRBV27,TGTGCCAGCAGTTTTACTTCCCGTGCTAGCACAGATACGCAGTATTTT,CASSFTSRASTDTQYF
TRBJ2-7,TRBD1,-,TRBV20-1,TGCAGTGCTAGTCCCCGAGACAGGGGCTACGAGCAGTACTTC,CSASPRDRGYEQYF
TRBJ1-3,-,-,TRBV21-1,TGTGCCAGCAGCAAAGCGCCTTCTATTACAGGGGGGTTTTCTGGAAACACCATATATTTT,CASSKAPSITGGFSGNTIYF
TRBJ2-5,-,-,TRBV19,TGTGCCAGTAGTGTCCGGGTCCAAGAGACCCAGTACTTC,CASSVRVQETQYF
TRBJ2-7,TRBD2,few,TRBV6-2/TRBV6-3,TGTGCCAGCAGCACCTATCGACTAGCGGGATTCTACGAGCAGTACTTC,CASSTYRLAGFYEQYF
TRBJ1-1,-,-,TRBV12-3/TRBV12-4,TGTGCCAGCAGTTTACAGGGAGGGACTGAAGCTTTCTTT,CASSLQGGTEAFF
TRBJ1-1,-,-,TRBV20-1,TGCAGTGCTAAAATTATCCCTGAAGCTTTCTTT,CSAKIIPEAFF
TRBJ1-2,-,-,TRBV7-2,TGTGCCAGCAGCGAGGACACAGTCGGCGGCTACACCTTC,CASSEDTVGGYTF
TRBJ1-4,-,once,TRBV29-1,TGCAGCGTCGAAATAAGGCCCCCCGGGTACTATAATGAAAAACTGTTTTTT,CSVEIRPPGYYNEKLFF
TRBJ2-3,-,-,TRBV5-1,TGCGCCAGCAGCTTGGCCTATGGAGCAGGGGGGTTTTTT,CASSLAYGAGGFF
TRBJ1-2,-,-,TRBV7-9,TGTGCCAGCAGCCCCCTGGTAGGAGGCGGCTACACCTTC,CASSPLVGGGYTF
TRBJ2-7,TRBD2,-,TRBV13,TGTGCCAGCCGACTCCGAGAGCGGGGCTACGAGCAGTACTTC,CASRLRERGYEQYF
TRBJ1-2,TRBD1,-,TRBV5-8,TGTGCCAGCAGCCGGGACAGGGGCCCTAGCGGCTACACCTTC,CASSRDRGPSGYTF
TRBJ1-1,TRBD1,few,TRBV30,TGTGCCTGGAGCCGACAGGGATCCTCAGGGTCTTTCTTT,CAWSRQGSSGSFF
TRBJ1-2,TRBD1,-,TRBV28,TGTGCCAGCCTACCGGGACAGGGAACTGGCTACACCTTC,CASLPGQGTGYTF
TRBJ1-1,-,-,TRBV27,TGTGCCAGCAGTCCACCTTCCTGGACAATGAACACTGAAGCTTTCTTT,CASSPPSWTMNTEAFF
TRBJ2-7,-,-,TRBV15,TGTGCCACCAGCAGAGACCCCGGGGAACCTACCTACGAGCAGTACTTC,CATSRDPGEPTYEQYF
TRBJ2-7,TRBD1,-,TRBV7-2,TGTGCCAGCAGCTTAGCGACAGGGTTTCGAACCTACGAGCAGTACTTC,CASSLATGFRTYEQYF
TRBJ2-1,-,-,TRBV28,TGTGCCAGCAGTACTAACAATGAGCAGTTCTTC,CASSTNNEQFF
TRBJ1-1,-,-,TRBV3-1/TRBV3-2,TGTGCCAGCAGCCAAGATTGGAGGGGGGGAGCTTTCTTT,CASSQDWRGGAFF
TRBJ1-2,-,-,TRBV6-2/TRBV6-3,TGTGCCAGCAGTTACTCAGCGGGGGCGGTAGACGGCTACACCTTC,CASSYSAGAVDGYTF
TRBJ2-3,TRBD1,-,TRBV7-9,TGTGCCAGCAGCTTAGGAGGGACAGGTTGGCCTGATACGCAGTATTTT,CASSLGGTGWPDTQYF
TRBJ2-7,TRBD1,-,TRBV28,TGTGCCAGCAACCAGGGGGACGAGCGTTATGAGCAGTACTTC,CASNQGDERYEQYF
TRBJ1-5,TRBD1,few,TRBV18,TGTGCCAGCTGGAAGACAGGGGGCTATAGCAATCAGCCCCAGCATTTT,CASWKTGGYSNQPQHF
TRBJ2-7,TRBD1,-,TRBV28,TGTGCCAGCAGTTTATCCCCACTACAGGGGGCTTACGCCTACGAGCAGTACTTC,CASSLSPLQGAYAYEQYF
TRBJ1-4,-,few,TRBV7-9,TGTGCCAGCAGCCTTGATACAGCCCAGAAGGCAAAACTGTTTTTT,CASSLDTAQKAKLFF
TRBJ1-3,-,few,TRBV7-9,TGTGCCAGCAGCCCAAAGGGAGGAGGATCTGGAGAGAGGAACACCATATATTTT,CASSPKGGGSGERNTIYF
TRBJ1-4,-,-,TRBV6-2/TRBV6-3,TGTGCCAGCAGTTACACCCGGACAGACTGGCCCTCAACTAATGAAAAACTGTTTTTT,CASSYTRTDWPSTNEKLFF
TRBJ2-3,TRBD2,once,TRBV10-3,TGTGCCATCAGGAGGGGGGCTAGCGGGAGAGAGGGGCCCAGCACAGATACGCAGTATTTT,CAIRRGASGREGPSTDTQYF
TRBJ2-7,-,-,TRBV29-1,TGCAGCGTTGGGGGAGCGGCTAGCTCCGAGCAGTACTTC,CSVGGAASSEQYF